A single sample is the source of the 29 T cell receptor beta chains below, sequenced in a study of siplizumab effects on memory and regulatory T cells. Only in-frame clones appear in the TCRdb table, and some are missing; sequencing was by immunoSEQ multiplex PCR. Of around 110,000 clones in the sample, around 94% are singletons; the top ten hold under 2%. Sequenced input: non-Treg CD4+ T cells sorted from blood. The origin of the receptors is a human donor in good health.

This rearrangement joins TRBV10-3 to TRBJ1-2; no clear D. The CDR3 runs to 12 residues. Germline-derived CDR1 and CDR2 are ENHRY and SYGVKD. The V gene lost 3 bases and the J gene lost 4 bases, with 6 bases spanning the gap. CDR3 residues: CAISDTTYGYTF. The CDR3 bases are TGTGCCATCAGTGATACAACCTATGGCTACACCTTC.

J is TRBJ2-6 and V is TRBV6-5; D is possibly TRBD1 (6 bases). V dropped 3 bases and J dropped 2 bases, with 11 bases sitting between them. The CDR3 covers 16 residues. Germline V gene sequence: CDR1 MNHEY, CDR2 SVGAGI. DNA for the CDR3: TGTGCCAGCAGTTATTACAGGGCAACTGGGGCCAACGTCCTGACTTTC. As protein: CASSYYRATGANVLTF.

This chain uses TRBV7-2 with TRBJ1-2, with a tentative D call TRBD1 (5 bases). Germline CDR1 SGHTA, CDR2 FQGNSA. The CDR3 consists of 17 residues. V dropped 1 base and J dropped 6 bases, with 21 bases sitting between them. CDR3 residues: CASSLGLVWGRNDGYTF. The CDR3 DNA is TGTGCCAGCAGCTTAGGGCTGGTATGGGGCCGGAATGATGGCTACACCTTC.

V usage is TRBV7-3 and J usage is TRBJ2-1; the match to TRBD2 covers 7 bases. V was pared by 2 bases and J by 1 base, with 8 bases of the junction left unmatched. This CDR3 comprises 17 residues. CDR1 and CDR2 from the germline V gene are SGHTA and FQGTGA. The CDR3 protein is CASSLQPLGLSYNEQFF. The CDR3 DNA is TGTGCCAGCAGCTTACAACCCTTGGGACTATCCTACAATGAGCAGTTCTTC.

The chain recombines TRBV5-1 with TRBJ1-2; maybe TRBD1 (5 bases). The CDR3 totals 15 residues. Germline CDR1 reads SGHRS; CDR2 reads YFSETQ. The V end was cut by 6 bases, the J end by 7 bases, with 22 bases between. The CDR3 reads CASMLDNAGWSGYTF. CDR3 sequence (DNA): TGCGCCAGCATGCTTGACAACGCAGGGTGGAGTGGCTACACCTTC.

The chain joins TRBV7-9 to TRBJ1-6; no clear D. Trimming took off 1 base at V and 12 bases at J, with 7 bases between the two ends. Looked up from germline, CDR1 is SEHNR and CDR2 is FQNEAQ (reference sequence). The CDR3 runs to 12 residues. The CDR3 here is CASSLGLRPLHF. The CDR3 coding sequence is TGTGCCAGCAGCTTAGGACTGCGACCCCTCCACTTT. Filled out from reference TRBV7-9 and TRBJ1-6, the complete variable domain reads DTGVSQNPRHKITKRGQNVTFRCDPISEHNRLYWYRQTLGQGPEFLTYFQNEAQLEKSRLLSDRFSAERPKGSFSTLEIQRTEQGDSAMYLCASSLGLRPLHFGNGTRLTVT.

The CDR3 is CATSNTGGDSPLHF. CDR3 DNA sequence: TGTGCCACCAGCAATACAGGGGGAGACTCACCCCTCCACTTT. The genes are TRBV15 and TRBJ1-6; TRBD1 matches 8 bases. Germline lookup yields CDR1 LNHNV and CDR2 YYDKDF (reference sequence). The junction had 6 bases not matched to a gene; V was cut back by 4 bases and J by 10 bases. This CDR3 contains 14 residues.

The genes are TRBV5-1 and TRBJ2-1; TRBD2 aligns across 9 bases. The trim removed 4 bases at V and 6 bases at J, leaving 8 bases unmatched. The CDR3 contains 15 residues. Germline values: CDR1 SGHRS, CDR2 YFSETQ. This CDR3 reads CASSTGTSSGNEQFF. CDR3 in DNA: TGCGCCAGCAGCACCGGGACTAGCTCTGGCAATGAGCAGTTCTTC.

In its sample, this clone was seen once. CDR3 protein: CASSLRTGDYGYTF. In nucleotides, the CDR3 is TGTGCCAGCAGCTTACGGACAGGCGACTATGGCTACACCTTC. The chain links TRBV7-9 to TRBJ1-2; 7 bases align to TRBD1. The CDR3 is 14 amino acids. The J segment lost 3 bases and the V segment lost 2 bases, leaving 3 bases of the junction unmatched. Germline V gives CDR1 SEHNR, CDR2 FQNEAQ (reference sequence).

V is TRBV11-2 and J is TRBJ2-7; 9 bases are shared with TRBD2. J gave up 3 bases and V 5 bases, and 5 bases lay outside the gene matches. The CDR3 is 14 residues long. CDR1 is SGHAT, CDR2 FQNNGV, per germline. The CDR3 DNA is TGTGCCAGCAGCCCCCTAGCGGGAAGCTACGAGCAGTACTTC. Amino acids: CASSPLAGSYEQYF.

The V gene is TRBV29-1, the J gene TRBJ2-2; TRBD2 might be the D (6 bases). CDR1 and CDR2 (germline): SQVTM, ANQGSEA. The ends were cut back, 7 bases at V and 6 bases at J, with 15 bases in the middle. This CDR3 comprises 13 residues. This chain's CDR3 is CSGLQGLPGELFF. CDR3 nucleotides: TGCAGCGGACTTCAGGGACTTCCCGGGGAGCTGTTTTTT.

This chain uses TRBV2 with TRBJ1-5, with 9 bases identical to TRBD1. The CDR3 consists of 15 residues. After removal of 8 bases from V and 7 bases from J, the junction contained 12 bases not matched to a gene. CDR1 and CDR2 from the germline V gene are SNHLY and FYNNEI. This chain's CDR3 is CASAKDEDRGQPQHF. In DNA form, the CDR3 reads TGTGCCAGCGCAAAAGACGAGGACAGGGGACAGCCCCAGCATTTT.

This chain joins TRBV10-3 and TRBJ2-7; D ambiguous. This CDR3 has 11 amino acids. V lost 8 bases and J 4 bases, leaving 9 bases between the germline ends. Germline loops: CDR1 ENHRY, CDR2 SYGVKD. The CDR3 is CAIGEAYEQYF. DNA for the CDR3: TGTGCCATCGGAGAGGCTTACGAGCAGTACTTC.

The chain couples TRBV6-5 to TRBJ1-5; the D gene is possibly TRBD1 (6 bases). The CDR3 totals 13 residues. Trimming removed 8 bases from V and 2 bases from J, with 10 bases in between. The germline gives CDR1 MNHEY, CDR2 SVGAGI. The CDR3 sequence is CASSRQGNQPQHF. The CDR3 nucleotides are TGTGCCAGCTCCCGACAGGGCAATCAGCCCCAGCATTTT.

J is TRBJ1-2 and V is TRBV30; perhaps TRBD1 as D (6 bases). The V gene lost 0 bases and the J gene lost 7 bases, with 18 bases spanning the gap. Per the germline V gene, CDR1 is GTSNPN and CDR2 is SVGIG (reference sequence). This CDR3 region has 15 residues. In nucleotides, the CDR3 is TGTGCCTGGAGTGTACGGCGCTCAACAGGGAGTGGCTACACCTTC. This encodes CAWSVRRSTGSGYTF.

The rearrangement uses TRBV18 and TRBJ1-4; 12 nucleotides match TRBD1. The CDR3 contains 22 residues. The junction had 23 bases not matched to a gene; V was cut back by 4 bases and J by 5 bases. Germline V lookup: CDR1 KGHSH, CDR2 LQKENI. The CDR3 coding sequence is TGTGCCAGCTCACTAACTTTGACACGGGGACAGGGGGCCCCCACAATGAATGAAAAACTGTTTTTT. This sequence encodes CASSLTLTRGQGAPTMNEKLFF.

The rearrangement links TRBV7-8 to TRBJ2-1; 10 bases fit TRBD1. Germline CDR1 and CDR2: SGHVS and FQNEAQ. The junction had 9 bases not matched to a gene; V was cut back by 1 base and J by 0 bases. The CDR3 length is 19 residues. Here the CDR3 reads CASSLEDRGFSSSYNEQFF. The CDR3 coding sequence is TGTGCCAGCAGCTTAGAGGACAGGGGGTTCTCAAGCTCCTACAATGAGCAGTTCTTC.

This chain connects TRBV6-6 to TRBJ1-2; perhaps TRBD1 as D (6 bases). Deletions cut 7 bases from V and 3 bases from J, with 9 bases between. Germline CDR1 and CDR2: MNHNY and SVGAGI (reference sequence). The CDR3 spans 12 residues. As DNA, the CDR3 is TGTGCCAGCACCTACAGGGACTATGGCTACACCTTC. The encoded protein is CASTYRDYGYTF.

The genes are TRBV21-1 and TRBJ2-3; the table assigns TRBD1, which was not confirmed against the DNA. TRBV21-1 is a recognized pseudogene. There are 16 residues in the CDR3. CDR3 loop: CASSKGVQSSTDTQYF. For the CDR3, the DNA is TGTGCCAGCAGCAAAGGTGTCCAGTCTAGCACAGATACGCAGTATTTT.

This chain connects TRBV10-1 to TRBJ2-1; the match to TRBD2 covers 11 bases. Germline V CDR1 and CDR2: WNHNN, SYGVQD (reference sequence). The junction had 2 bases not matched to a gene; V was cut back by 4 bases and J by 6 bases. This CDR3 is 14 amino acids long. The CDR3 DNA sequence: TGCGCCAGCAGTGGGACTAGCGGGCTCAATGAGCAGTTCTTC. Protein product: CASSGTSGLNEQFF.

The gene calls are TRBV6-5 and TRBJ1-3, with TRBD1 identical over 8 bases. Germline loops: CDR1 MNHEY, CDR2 SVGAGI. The V gene end was trimmed by 4 bases and the J gene end by 3 bases; junction bases not matched to a gene: 5. The CDR3 runs to 15 residues. The CDR3 nucleotides are TGTGCCAGCAGTTTAGGACAGGGCCTTGGAAACACCATATATTTT. It translates to CASSLGQGLGNTIYF.

V usage is TRBV5-1 and J usage is TRBJ1-3; TRBD1 aligns across 7 bases. CDR3 length equals 15 residues. Germline V lookup: CDR1 SGHRS, CDR2 YFSETQ. V shed 4 bases and J 3 bases; nucleotides not matched to a gene: 7. CDR3 nucleotides: TGCGCCAGCAGCCGACAGGGAATTTTTGGAAACACCATATATTTT. Residues: CASSRQGIFGNTIYF.

This clone was seen once. The rearrangement links TRBV5-6 to TRBJ2-5, with TRBD2 identical over 16 bases. Per the germline V gene, CDR1 is SGHDT and CDR2 is YYEEEE. CDR3 size: 18 residues. After removal of 4 bases from V and 4 bases from J, the junction contained 10 bases not matched to a gene. CDR3 residues: CASSKPRGLAGGGETQYF. CDR3 bases: TGTGCCAGCAGCAAACCTAGGGGACTAGCGGGAGGGGGAGAGACCCAGTACTTC. The variable domain in full, with the rest retrieved from reference TRBV5-6 and TRBJ2-5, is DAGVTQSPTHLIKTRGQQVTLRCSPKSGHDTVSWYQQALGQGPQFIFQYYEEEERQRGNFPDRFSGHQFPNYSSELNVNALLLGDSALYLCASSKPRGLAGGGETQYFGPGTRLLVL.

V is TRBV5-8 and J is TRBJ1-2; the D is unclear. Germline CDR1 and CDR2: SGHTS and YDEGEE. The CDR3 contains 15 residues. V was cut by 0 bases and J by 2 bases, with 11 bases left in between. The CDR3 sequence: CASSLAGGLNYGYTF. CDR3 nucleotides: TGTGCCAGCAGCTTGGCCGGCGGCTTGAACTATGGCTACACCTTC.

This rearrangement joins TRBV7-7 to TRBJ1-3; D not certain. CDR1 is SSHAT and CDR2 is FNYEAQ in the germline V gene (reference sequence). This CDR3 has 15 amino acids. V was shortened by 5 bases and J by 2 bases, with 13 bases between the two germline ends. CDR3 loop: CASSLSFNPGNTIYF. The CDR3 DNA reads as TGTGCCAGCAGCCTCTCTTTTAACCCTGGAAACACCATATATTTT.

This chain uses TRBV2 with TRBJ2-2; 8 bases are shared with TRBD1. The CDR3 extends over 15 amino acids. The germline V gene has CDR1 SNHLY and CDR2 FYNNEI. With 8 bases clipped from V and 0 bases from J, the junction kept 5 bases outside the gene matches. CDR3 sequence reads: CASRADRANTGELFF. The CDR3 DNA reads as TGTGCCAGCCGGGCGGACAGGGCGAACACCGGGGAGCTGTTTTTT. Drawing the rest from reference TRBV2 and TRBJ2-2, the complete variable domain is EPEVTQTPSHQVTQMGQEVILRCVPISNHLYFYWYRQILGQKVEFLVSFYNNEISEKSEIFDDQFSVERPDGSNFTLKIRSTKLEDSAMYFCASRADRANTGELFFGEGSRLTVL.

V usage is TRBV5-6 and J usage is TRBJ1-2; no clear D gene. Trimming removed 0 bases from V and 5 bases from J, with 8 bases in between. Germline V gene data show CDR1 as SGHDT and CDR2 as YYEEEE. The CDR3 sequence is 13 residues long. The CDR3 protein is CASSLELNYGYTF. Written as DNA, the CDR3 is TGTGCCAGCAGCTTGGAATTAAATTATGGCTACACCTTC.

V gene TRBV4-1 combines with J gene TRBJ1-2, with no clear D. The ends were cut back, 1 base at V and 2 bases at J, with 8 bases in the middle. The germline V gene has CDR1 MGHRA and CDR2 YSYEKL. The CDR3 consists of 14 residues. This chain's CDR3 is CASSQGLRNYGYTF. The CDR3 coding sequence is TGCGCCAGCAGCCAAGGTCTCAGAAACTATGGCTACACCTTC.

The V gene is TRBV10-3, the J gene TRBJ1-2; the D gene is possibly TRBD1 (6 bases). Trimming left V 2 bases short and J 4 bases short, with 14 bases between. The CDR3 runs 15 residues. The germline gives CDR1 ENHRY, CDR2 SYGVKD. The CDR3 region is CAISEPTQGLYGYTF. The CDR3 bases are TGTGCCATCAGTGAGCCGACACAGGGCCTCTATGGCTACACCTTC.